What follows are 27 T cell receptor beta chains derived from one specimen sequenced in a study of CD8 T cells in Susac syndrome. RNA in amounts of about 0.45 to 1 ug was reverse transcribed with random hexamers. TCRdb itself ran the immunoSEQ multiplex PCR reads through MiXCR, one entry per CDR3 protein. The sample has 150,000 to 250,000 distinct CDR3 sequences, roughly 96% seen once. Specimen: CD4+ T cells from PBMCs. The receptor set was obtained from a human donor with multiple sclerosis.

This clonotype occurred once. J is TRBJ2-5 and V is TRBV3-1; perhaps TRBD1 as D (6 bases). Germline CDR1 and CDR2: LGHDT and YNNKEL (reference sequence). Trimming took 0 bases from V and 2 from J, leaving 10 bases between them. The CDR3 spans 15 residues. The CDR3: CASSQDPGQQETQYF. CDR3 nucleotide sequence: TGTGCCAGCAGCCAAGATCCCGGACAGCAAGAGACCCAGTACTTC.

The chain combines TRBV7-9 with TRBJ1-2; no clear D. This CDR3 is 9 amino acids long. The V end was cut by 11 bases, the J end by 10 bases, with 11 bases between. CDR1 and CDR2 (germline): SEHNR, FQNEAQ (reference sequence). CDR3 sequence reads: CASSEHYTF. CDR3 DNA sequence: TGTGCCTCTTCAGAGCACTACACCTTC.

This chain joins TRBV20-1 and TRBJ2-6; 7 nucleotides match TRBD1. This CDR3 is 15 amino acids long. CDR1 and CDR2 (germline): DFQATT, SNEGSKA (reference sequence). J lost 4 bases, V lost 3 bases, and 6 bases had no gene match. The CDR3 sequence is CSARPTGAGANVLTF. The CDR3 bases are TGCAGTGCTAGGCCCACAGGGGCGGGGGCCAACGTCCTGACTTTC.

The chain is built from TRBV29-1 and TRBJ1-4; D remains unclear. The germline V gene encodes CDR1 SQVTM and CDR2 ANQGSEA. The CDR3 length is 13 residues. V was cut by 4 bases and J by 6 bases, with 12 bases left in between. Here the CDR3 reads CSVAVTVDEKLFF. CDR3 nucleotide sequence: TGCAGCGTTGCGGTAACAGTGGATGAAAAACTGTTTTTT.

This chain connects TRBV30 to TRBJ1-1; D call uncertain. Trimming removed 0 bases at V and 6 bases at J, with 5 bases between. Germline lookup yields CDR1 GTSNPN and CDR2 SVGIG (reference sequence). This CDR3 contains 11 residues. CDR3 in DNA: TGTGCCTGGAGTGTAGTCCCTGAAGCTTTCTTT. Protein sequence: CAWSVVPEAFF.

The chain employs TRBV11-2 and TRBJ2-5; either TRBD1 or TRBD2 may fit D (5 bases each). V was pared by 6 bases and J by 5 bases, with 10 bases between. CDR1 is SGHAT, CDR2 FQNNGV, per germline. The CDR3 runs 12 residues. The CDR3 sequence is CASRLWDETQYF. CDR3 DNA sequence: TGTGCCAGCAGACTTTGGGACGAGACCCAGTACTTC.

This rearrangement joins TRBV3-1 to TRBJ2-1, with D possibly matching TRBD1 (6 bases). From germline, CDR1 is LGHDT and CDR2 YNNKEL (reference sequence). Trimming pared 1 base from V and 13 bases from J, leaving 8 bases between. CDR3 length: 11 amino acids. The CDR3 here is CASSQGGPQFF. CDR3 in DNA: TGTGCCAGCAGCCAAGGGGGGCCTCAGTTCTTC.

The V and J genes are TRBV6-1 and TRBJ1-2; no clear D. This CDR3 is built from 15 residues. Germline V gene sequence: CDR1 MNHNS, CDR2 SASEGT. Between the trimmed V and J ends, which lost 4 bases and 5 bases, there was a span of 17 bases. This CDR3 is CASSVSPGGGYGYTF. In DNA, the CDR3 is TGTGCCAGCAGTGTCTCCCCAGGCGGCGGATATGGCTACACCTTC.

Only one count was recorded for this clonotype. The chain carries TRBV29-1 and TRBJ1-2, with unresolved D. V gave up 4 bases and J gave up 6 bases, with 6 bases separating them. CDR3 size: 10 residues. Germline V gives CDR1 SQVTM, CDR2 ANQGSEA. Written as DNA, the CDR3 is TGCAGCGTTGGAGAGGATGGCTACACCTTC. It is translated as CSVGEDGYTF.

The rearrangement joins TRBV29-1 to TRBJ2-1; D is unresolved. Per the germline V gene, CDR1 is SQVTM and CDR2 is ANQGSEA. This CDR3 region has 14 residues. The V end lost 4 bases, the J end lost 2 bases, and 12 bases lay between the germline ends. The CDR3 reads CSVGSAWPYNEQFF. In nucleotides, the CDR3 is TGCAGCGTTGGGAGCGCATGGCCCTACAATGAGCAGTTCTTC.

The J gene is TRBJ2-1, the V gene TRBV24-1, with TRBD2 matching 14 bases. V trimming: 7 bases; J trimming: 8 bases; junction bases outside the gene matches: 6. The CDR3 is 15 residues long. CDR1 is KGHDR and CDR2 is SFDVKD in the germline V gene. The CDR3 DNA sequence: TGTGCCACCAGCACCGGGACTAGCGGGAGATATGAGCAGTTCTTC. Residues: CATSTGTSGRYEQFF.

This chain's CDR3 is CAWSVGRGNQPQHF. CDR3 coding DNA: TGTGCCTGGAGTGTAGGAAGGGGCAATCAGCCCCAGCATTTT. The chain joins TRBV30 to TRBJ1-5; D is uncertain. This CDR3 comprises 14 residues. In germline, CDR1 is GTSNPN, CDR2 SVGIG (reference sequence). Deletions cut 0 bases from V and 2 bases from J, with 8 bases between. The full variable domain, completed using reference TRBV30 and TRBJ1-5, is SQTIHQWPATLVQPVGSPLSLECTVEGTSNPNLYWYRQAAGRGLQLLFYSVGIGQISSEVPQNLSASRPQDRQFILSSKKLLLSDSGFYLCAWSVGRGNQPQHFGDGTRLSIL.

This rearrangement joins TRBV12-3 or TRBV12-4 to TRBJ1-2; TRBD1 agrees at 7 bases. With 8 bases clipped from V and 6 bases from J, the junction kept 15 bases outside the gene matches. CDR3 length: 15 residues. The chain's CDR3 is CASAGEGARVHGYTF. CDR3 in DNA: TGTGCCAGCGCTGGGGAGGGGGCGCGGGTCCATGGCTACACCTTC.

This sequence joins TRBV20-1 and TRBJ2-1, with D possibly being TRBD2 (6 bases). This CDR3 is 15 amino acids long. CDR1 and CDR2 from the germline V gene are DFQATT and SNEGSKA (reference sequence). V lost 5 bases and J lost 1, with 15 bases in between. CDR3 nucleotides: TGCAGTGCTCCACTACCCCGGGGGTCCTACAATGAGCAGTTCTTC. Translating it yields CSAPLPRGSYNEQFF.

This chain links TRBV6-5 with TRBJ2-1, with 9 bases that match TRBD1. CDR1 MNHEY and CDR2 SVGAGI come from the germline V gene. The CDR3 is 13 amino acids. The ends lost 8 bases at V and 6 bases at J; junction bases unmatched: 5. The CDR3 DNA reads TGTGCCAGCGTACGACAGGGGGGCAATGAGCAGTTCTTC. It specifies CASVRQGGNEQFF.

V gene TRBV2 combines with J gene TRBJ2-7; D not resolved. V was trimmed by 11 bases and J by 8 bases, leaving 19 bases between them. Germline V gives CDR1 SNHLY, CDR2 FYNNEI. The CDR3 extends over 12 amino acids. CDR3 sequence: CASQVPSEQQYF. CDR3 bases: TGTGCCTCTCAGGTTCCTTCCGAACAGCAGTACTTC.

V gene TRBV4-1 combines with J gene TRBJ2-6, with no clear D. V was pared by 1 base and J by 0 bases, with 10 bases between. Germline CDR1 and CDR2: MGHRA and YSYEKL. The CDR3 has 17 residues. This chain's CDR3 is CASSQGKAYSGANVLTF. For the CDR3, the DNA is TGCGCCAGCAGCCAAGGAAAGGCCTACTCTGGGGCCAACGTCCTGACTTTC.

The chain links TRBV29-1 to TRBJ2-5; D is unclear. The CDR3 is made up of 10 amino acids. CDR1 SQVTM and CDR2 ANQGSEA come from the germline V gene. Trimming shortened V by 7 bases and J by 5 bases, and 8 bases separated the two germline ends. The CDR3 reads CSAVKETQYF. In nucleotides, the CDR3 is TGCAGCGCGGTTAAGGAGACCCAGTACTTC.

The V call is TRBV2, the J call TRBJ2-1, with D maybe TRBD2 (5 bases). Between the trimmed V and J ends, which lost 7 bases and 4 bases, there was a span of 11 bases. CDR1 is SNHLY and CDR2 is FYNNEI in the germline V gene. The CDR3 is 13 residues long. The CDR3: CASILLVYNEQFF. CDR3 in DNA: TGTGCCAGCATTCTACTAGTGTACAATGAGCAGTTCTTC. The full variable domain, completed using reference TRBV2 and TRBJ2-1, is EPEVTQTPSHQVTQMGQEVILRCVPISNHLYFYWYRQILGQKVEFLVSFYNNEISEKSEIFDDQFSVERPDGSNFTLKIRSTKLEDSAMYFCASILLVYNEQFFGPGTRLTVL.

This chain joins TRBV18 and TRBJ1-1, with D possibly being TRBD1 (6 bases). This CDR3 has 14 residues. The germline V gene has CDR1 KGHSH and CDR2 LQKENI. Trimming took 2 bases from V and 7 from J, leaving 14 bases between them. Here the CDR3 reads CASSPVKTDSEAFF. The CDR3 nucleotides are TGTGCCAGCTCACCAGTTAAGACGGACAGTGAAGCTTTCTTT.

A remark on this clonotype: A junction boundary mismatches the germline segment, possibly from a read error. The chain is built from TRBV14 and TRBJ2-1; no clear D gene. This CDR3 is 14 amino acids long. Germline-derived CDR1 and CDR2 are SGHDN and FVKESK. CDR3 sequence: CATSRFASYNEQFF. The DNA of the CDR3 is TGTGCCACCAGCAGGTTCGCGTCCTACAATGAGCAGTTCTTC.

The chain employs TRBV5-1 and TRBJ2-6, with 7 bases fitting TRBD1. This CDR3 is 20 amino acids long. Trimming cost V 0 bases and J 0 bases; bases outside gene matches: 12. Germline V gene sequence: CDR1 SGHRS, CDR2 YFSETQ. CDR3 loop: CASSLDRGRVPPSGANVLTF. CDR3 coding DNA: TGCGCCAGCAGCTTGGACAGGGGTAGAGTCCCCCCCTCTGGGGCCAACGTCCTGACTTTC.

The chain links TRBV20-1 to TRBJ1-1, with a possible D match to TRBD1 (5 bases). CDR3 size: 13 residues. The germline V gene encodes CDR1 DFQATT and CDR2 SNEGSKA (reference sequence). V was pared by 4 bases and J by 1 base, with 10 bases between. The CDR3 sequence: CSAIPGANTEAFF. CDR3 nucleotides: TGCAGTGCTATTCCTGGGGCGAACACTGAAGCTTTCTTT.

V gene TRBV29-1 combines with J gene TRBJ2-5; TRBD1 agrees at 7 bases. With V trimmed by 4 bases and J by 7 bases, 12 bases remained unmatched. The CDR3 contains 14 residues. Germline loops: CDR1 SQVTM, CDR2 ANQGSEA. The chain's CDR3 is CSVGQGHGSGTQYF. CDR3 sequence (DNA): TGCAGCGTTGGACAGGGCCACGGTAGTGGGACCCAGTACTTC.

The chain links TRBV3-1 to TRBJ1-1, with 8 bases matching TRBD1. The junction had 5 bases not matched to a gene; V was cut back by 1 base and J by 4 bases. Germline CDR1 LGHDT, CDR2 YNNKEL (reference sequence). The CDR3 is made up of 15 amino acids. The CDR3 protein is CASSQVGQGPTEAFF. The CDR3 DNA sequence: TGTGCCAGCAGCCAAGTAGGACAGGGACCCACTGAAGCTTTCTTT.

V gene TRBV12-3 or TRBV12-4 combines with J gene TRBJ2-7, with D possibly matching TRBD1 (5 bases). Trimming shortened V by 3 bases and J by 3 bases, and 12 bases separated the two germline ends. The CDR3 consists of 14 residues. The CDR3 sequence: CASSLGQGGYEQYF. In nucleotides, the CDR3 is TGTGCCAGCAGTTTGGGGCAGGGTGGCTACGAGCAGTACTTC.

V and J are TRBV2 and TRBJ1-2; perhaps TRBD1 as D (6 bases). CDR3 length: 13 residues. The germline V gene has CDR1 SNHLY and CDR2 FYNNEI. V dropped 7 bases and J dropped 7 bases, with 16 bases sitting between them. The CDR3 nucleotides read TGTGCCAGCAAAATCACAGGGCTCCGTGGCTACACCTTC. This encodes CASKITGLRGYTF.